This T cell receptor beta chain was captured in a study of T-cell memory formation after mild COVID-19 (dated by TCRdb to the early 2020s). With respect to the entire study: Most TCR sequence clusters were specific to one of the two donors. In two donors, T-cell clones that expanded and contracted after mild COVID-19 were tracked by sequencing TCRalpha and TCRbeta repertoires over time. Two young, previously healthy adult volunteers, one female and one male, were included in the cohort. On the study overall, not on this receptor specifically: From day 15 to 85, contracting clones showed balanced CD4/CD8 phenotypes, whereas a second wave of clones that expanded from day 15 to 37 leaned towards CD4+. Contracting CD4+ clones turned up mainly in the CM and EM memory subsets, whereas EMRA was where CD8+ clones were enriched. Some responding clones were detected in pre-infection memory, suggesting pre-existing cross-reactive memory T cells joined the SARS-CoV-2 response. The study included only a couple of mild cases, and larger cohorts that include severe cases with pre-infection samples were judged to be necessary. The second-wave clones that peaked on day 37 were not confirmed to be SARS-CoV-2 specific.

PBMCs were isolated by Ficoll-Paque density gradient centrifugation. TCRdb names Illumina NovaSeq 6000 as the instrument used. cDNA libraries for TCRalpha and TCRbeta were prepared by 5'RACE using constant-segment primers, with sample barcodes and unique molecular identifiers added. Trizol reagent was used to extract RNA from every sample. Libraries were amplified in two PCR steps, with a second sample barcode and Illumina TruSeq adapters added in the second step. Sequencing of libraries was performed on an Illumina NovaSeq with 2 x 150 bp paired-end reads. The authors' analysis ran thus. Demultiplexing of reads and collapsing into UMI-guided consensus sequences were performed with migec v1.2.7. With mixcr v2.1.11, UMI consensuses were aligned to TRA and TRB V and J templates and assembled into clonotypes. A clonotype was counted as expanded or contracted only when both edgeR and NoisET called the clonotype significant, with the noise models trained on biological replicates. For edgeR calls, the thresholds were a false discovery rate-adjusted p below 0.01 and a log2 fold-change of 1. As an exploratory analysis of dynamics, max-normalized trajectories of the 1000 most abundant clonotypes were examined by PCA with hierarchical clustering. Separately sequenced CD4+ and CD8+ repertoires were used to assign a CD4 or CD8 phenotype to each responding clone. Using fastp trimming at Q25 and MiXCR clonotype assembly, TCRdb reanalyzed the public sequencing data and kept in-frame beta chains. Every CDR3 protein is listed once, alongside the most common genes and DNA of its rows. The V and J calls follow TCRdb's processing rather than the paper's. This sample is represented by around 130,000 distinct CDR3 sequences; approximately 6.2% of them were singletons. The ten largest account for approximately 2.3% of the sample.

This clonotype appeared many times. Its antigen specificity is not known. Base quality data are lacking; no much larger clone is found one base away. Trimming takes 0 bases off V and 2 bases off J; junction bases not matched to a gene: 14. The CDR3 holds 19 amino acids from the cysteine to the phenylalanine. Only CDR3 DNA remains: 57 bases, in frame from the first base. Based on the germline V gene (reference sequence), the CDR1 and CDR2 sequences are SEHNR and FQNEAQ. The receptor was isolated from an adult woman who had mild COVID-19 (a few samples of this study predate the infection). The sample titles of this study are shuffled in the database, so cell type and time point are left out; the donor was told from shared clones. The V and J segments used are TRBV7-9 and TRBJ2-5; 8 bases in the junction line up with TRBD2. The sample comprised PBMCs or a T cell subset sorted from them (not recorded which). DNA sequence: TGTGCCAGCAGCTTAGCTAGCGGGACATTCGACAGCGCGCAAGAGACCCAGTACTTC. Translation gives CASSLASGTFDSAQETQYF.